This TCR beta chain came from a study of control samples from healthy donors and cancer patients. This CDR3 contains 15 residues. Sequenced by immunoSEQ multiplex PCR; TCRdb stores in-frame clones only, minus some. The table includes roughly 9,700 clones, roughly 93% detected once. V usage is TRBV21-1 and J usage is TRBJ2-5. TRBV21-1 is designated a pseudogene. Material for sequencing was PBMCs. The receptor comes from a man aged 55-75 years with colorectal cancer. The CDR3 DNA sequence: TGTGCCAGCAGCCCGCGACGGATTTATAAAGAGACCCAGTACTTC. Amino acids: CASSPRRIYKETQYF.